The next 22 T cell receptor beta chains were all read from a single sample in a study of blood T cell repertoires in COVID-19. Sequencing was performed with immunoSEQ multiplex PCR; in TCRdb, only in-frame clones are kept and a portion is missing. Among around 150,000 clones listed, approximately 84% were seen once. Sequencing was performed on peripheral blood. The receptors were gathered from a man aged 70-80 years with acute or convalescent COVID-19.

This chain uses TRBV4-1 with TRBJ1-1; D is undetermined. V was clipped by 4 bases and J by 8 bases, with 14 bases between them. Germline V gene lookup returns CDR1 MGHRA and CDR2 YSYEKL. The CDR3 contains 13 residues. CDR3 loop: CASSLEAAVEAFF. The CDR3 bases are TGCGCCAGCAGCCTAGAGGCGGCAGTCGAAGCTTTCTTT.

The chain uses TRBV9 and TRBJ2-5; 8 bases line up with TRBD2. Germline values: CDR1 SGDLS, CDR2 YYNGEE. Losses at the gene ends were 0 bases for V and 2 bases for J; bases not matched to a gene: 12. This CDR3 has 18 residues. CDR3 protein: CASSVGELSGRGQETQYF. The CDR3 DNA sequence: TGTGCCAGCAGCGTAGGTGAATTGAGCGGGAGAGGGCAAGAGACCCAGTACTTC. The full variable domain, in which reference TRBV9 and TRBJ2-5 provide the parts outside the CDR3, is DSGVTQTPKHLITATGQRVTLRCSPRSGDLSVYWYQQSLDQGLQFLIQYYNGEERAKGNILERFSAQQFPDLHSELNLSSLELGDSALYFCASSVGELSGRGQETQYFGPGTRLLVL.

This clone was counted only a few times. This chain uses TRBV11-3 with TRBJ2-1; no clear D. V was cut by 1 base and J by 9 bases, with 10 bases left in between. Germline CDR1 is SGHNT and CDR2 is YENEEA. The CDR3 spans 13 residues. The chain's CDR3 is CASSLAPLGEQFF. CDR3 bases: TGTGCCAGCAGCTTAGCCCCCCTCGGTGAGCAGTTCTTC.

In its sample, this clone was seen a few times. The gene calls are TRBV10-2 and TRBJ2-5, with D possibly being TRBD2 (6 bases). From germline, CDR1 is WSHSY and CDR2 SAAADI. V shed 6 bases and J shed 5 bases, with 22 bases lying between them. The CDR3 loop spans 16 amino acids. CDR3 in DNA: TGCGCCAGCAGCCCAACTCTCGCTACTAGCATGGAGACCCAGTACTTC. It specifies CASSPTLATSMETQYF.

The J gene is TRBJ2-1, the V gene TRBV6-1, with 11 bases fitting TRBD2. The V and J ends lost 1 base and 0 bases, in that order; junction bases with no gene match: 8. The CDR3 sequence is 19 residues long. Germline CDR1 reads MNHNS; CDR2 reads SASEGT. CDR3 DNA sequence: TGTGCCAGCAGTGAAGTAATGACTAGCGGGACCAGCTCCTACAATGAGCAGTTCTTC. It yields the protein CASSEVMTSGTSSYNEQFF.

The chain couples TRBV10-1 to TRBJ2-7; 7 bases are a match to TRBD1. With 6 bases clipped from V and 6 bases from J, the junction kept 11 bases outside the gene matches. Germline CDR1 is WNHNN and CDR2 is SYGVQD (reference sequence). The CDR3 is made up of 14 amino acids. The DNA of the CDR3 is TGCGCCAGCAGCTATGGGACAGTCGGCGCCGAGCAGTACTTC. Translation gives CASSYGTVGAEQYF.

Of note for this clone: Within the sample, other DNA sequences also encode this same CDR3. The chain joins TRBV9 to TRBJ1-5, with D perhaps TRBD1 (5 bases). Germline CDR1 and CDR2: SGDLS and YYNGEE. CDR3 length equals 15 residues. V was cut by 0 bases and J by 1 base, with 8 bases left in between. CDR3 sequence: CASSVGGLSNQPQHF. DNA for the CDR3: TGTGCCAGCAGCGTAGGGGGACTGAGCAATCAGCCCCAGCATTTT.

In the case of this clone: Other nucleotide sequences in the sample specify the same CDR3. V and J are TRBV7-3 and TRBJ1-1; 7 bases line up with TRBD1. The CDR3 has 13 residues. In germline, CDR1 is SGHTA, CDR2 FQGTGA. V was clipped by 8 bases and J by 3 bases; unmatched bases: 6. The chain's CDR3 is CASRRQGDTEAFF. The CDR3 DNA follows: TGTGCCAGCCGGCGGCAGGGGGACACTGAAGCTTTCTTT.

This clone has more than one count but fewer than ten. The rearrangement joins TRBV9 to TRBJ2-1, with TRBD1 as a possible D gene (6 bases). Germline CDR1 and CDR2: SGDLS and YYNGEE. This CDR3 spans 16 amino acids. With 3 bases removed from V and 5 bases from J, the gap between germline ends came to 18 bases. CDR3 DNA: TGTGCCAGCAGCGGGGGGCCCGGCCGTTTACACAATGAGCAGTTCTTC. This codes for CASSGGPGRLHNEQFF.

The chain carries TRBV7-2 and TRBJ2-7, with TRBD2 identical over 8 bases. The germline V gene encodes CDR1 SGHTA and CDR2 FQGNSA. The CDR3 spans 14 residues. J was trimmed by 6 bases and V by 6 bases; bases with no gene match: 10. CDR3 nucleotide sequence: TGTGCCAGCAGTCCTTCCGGGGGGGTCCCCGAGCAGTACTTC. This sequence encodes CASSPSGGVPEQYF.

The chain joins TRBV2 to TRBJ1-6; unclear D gene. The V end was cut by 10 bases, the J end by 7 bases, with 17 bases between. Germline V CDR1 and CDR2: SNHLY, FYNNEI. The CDR3 is 14 amino acids. The CDR3 region has the DNA TGTGCCACCAAAGTCGGGGAAACCAATTCACCCCTCCACTTT. It yields the protein CATKVGETNSPLHF.

The V gene is TRBV24-1, the J gene TRBJ2-7; 11 nucleotides align to TRBD1. CDR1 is KGHDR, CDR2 SFDVKD, per germline. J lost 2 bases, V lost 3 bases, and 8 bases had no gene match. CDR3 size: 17 residues. CDR3 DNA sequence: TGTGCCACCAGTGATCCCCATGGGACAGGGGGAGCCTACGAGCAGTACTTC. Encoded protein: CATSDPHGTGGAYEQYF.

This clone was counted a few times. The V call is TRBV9, the J call TRBJ1-6, with a weak D call TRBD1 (5 bases). This CDR3 has 13 residues. The germline CDR1 and CDR2 sequences are SGDLS and YYNGEE. The V gene lost 0 bases and the J gene lost 9 bases, with 7 bases spanning the gap. The CDR3: CASSVAQGSPLHF. The CDR3 DNA follows: TGTGCCAGCAGCGTAGCGCAGGGTTCACCCCTCCACTTT. Supplemented by reference TRBV9 and TRBJ1-6, the full variable domain reads DSGVTQTPKHLITATGQRVTLRCSPRSGDLSVYWYQQSLDQGLQFLIQYYNGEERAKGNILERFSAQQFPDLHSELNLSSLELGDSALYFCASSVAQGSPLHFGNGTRLTVT.

This clone was observed once. J is TRBJ1-3 and V is TRBV5-4; the D gene is possibly TRBD1 (5 bases). Germline V gene data show CDR1 as SGHNT and CDR2 as YYREEE (reference sequence). The CDR3 contains 15 residues. V gave up 4 bases and J gave up 3 bases, with 14 bases separating them. CDR3 in DNA: TGTGCCAGCAGCCCCGGGGGGACGGGTGGAAACACCATATATTTT. This translates into CASSPGGTGGNTIYF.

The chain has TRBV6-2 or TRBV6-3 and TRBJ2-6; TRBD2 aligns across 7 bases. This CDR3 contains 17 residues. Germline V gene sequence: CDR1 MNHEY, CDR2 SVGEGT. V lost 5 bases, J lost 0 bases, and 7 bases stayed unmatched. The CDR3 region has the DNA TGTGCCAGCAGTGGGGCTAGCGGATACTCTGGGGCCAACGTCCTGACTTTC. As protein: CASSGASGYSGANVLTF.

This chain uses TRBV7-2 with TRBJ1-3, with 9 bases identical to TRBD1. Germline CDR1 is SGHTA and CDR2 is FQGNSA. The ends lost 6 bases at V and 5 bases at J; junction bases unmatched: 5. CDR3 length: 14 residues. In DNA, the CDR3 is TGTGCCAGCAGGCGGACAGGGGCTCGAAACACCATATATTTT. This translates into CASRRTGARNTIYF.

This chain connects TRBV6-5 to TRBJ1-1, with D perhaps matching TRBD1 (6 bases). The CDR3 length is 13 residues. V shed 9 bases and J shed 4 bases, with 15 bases lying between them. CDR1 MNHEY and CDR2 SVGAGI come from the germline V gene. The CDR3 loop is CASNRGGVTEAFF. The CDR3 bases are TGTGCCAGTAATCGAGGGGGGGTCACTGAAGCTTTCTTT.

CDR3 DNA sequence: TGCGCCAGCAGCCCGGGACACCAAAACAATGAGCAGTTCTTC. Its translation is CASSPGHQNNEQFF. The V gene is TRBV5-1, the J gene TRBJ2-1; the D gene is possibly TRBD1 (6 bases). The CDR3 loop spans 14 amino acids. Germline CDR1 reads SGHRS; CDR2 reads YFSETQ. V was trimmed by 4 bases and J by 5 bases, leaving 13 bases between them.

The V gene is TRBV7-8, the J gene TRBJ2-5; 7 nucleotides agree with TRBD1. This CDR3 comprises 16 residues. After removal of 5 bases from V and 4 bases from J, the junction contained 13 bases not matched to a gene. Looked up from germline, CDR1 is SGHVS and CDR2 is FQNEAQ. The DNA of the CDR3 is TGTGCCAGCAGCACCGCCAGTGTGAGGGGGCTAGAGACCCAGTACTTC. Amino acid sequence: CASSTASVRGLETQYF.

V and J are TRBV6-6 and TRBJ2-5, with 7 positions matching TRBD1. Germline assignment: CDR1 MNHNY and CDR2 SVGAGI (reference sequence). The CDR3 sequence is 14 residues long. The junction had 5 bases not matched to a gene; V was cut back by 4 bases and J by 3 bases. CDR3 sequence reads: CASSSNDREETQYF. The CDR3, as DNA: TGTGCCAGCAGTTCAAACGACAGGGAAGAGACCCAGTACTTC.

The rearrangement uses TRBV3-1 (or the pseudogene TRBV3-2) and TRBJ2-5, with D perhaps matching TRBD2 (7 bases). Germline lookup yields CDR1 LGHDT and CDR2 YNNKEL (reference sequence). V gave up 2 bases and J gave up 4 bases, with 17 bases separating them. The CDR3 runs 16 residues. The CDR3 sequence: CASSQNQAGAGETQYF. DNA of the CDR3: TGTGCCAGCAGCCAAAATCAGGCGGGGGCTGGAGAGACCCAGTACTTC.

The rearrangement uses TRBV28 and TRBJ1-3; D may be TRBD1 (5 bases). V was trimmed by 6 bases and J by 0 bases, leaving 15 bases between them. This CDR3 spans 16 amino acids. Germline V gives CDR1 MDHEN, CDR2 SYDVKM. This CDR3 reads CASRPAGDHSGNTIYF. The DNA of the CDR3 is TGTGCCAGCAGGCCGGCGGGGGATCACTCTGGAAACACCATATATTTT.